Below are 28 T cell receptor beta chains sequenced from a single sample in a study of cytomegalovirus exposure and HLA in healthy donors. Sequencing used immunoSEQ multiplex PCR; TCRdb keeps in-frame clones, though not all of them. Of about 130,000 clones listed, approximately 89% are singletons. The material sequenced was PBMCs. The source is a woman aged 18-29 years in good health and CMV-seronegative.

The V and J genes are TRBV11-2 and TRBJ2-1; 11 nucleotides match TRBD1. This CDR3 has 14 residues. Trimming removed 5 bases from V and 8 bases from J; junction bases left unmatched: 5. Germline-derived CDR1 and CDR2 are SGHAT and FQNNGV. CDR3 bases: TGTGCCAGCAGCCCGGGGACAGGGGGGTATGAGCAGTTCTTC. This translates into CASSPGTGGYEQFF.

The rearrangement joins TRBV27 to TRBJ1-1, with 10 nucleotides matching TRBD1. The CDR3 is made up of 15 amino acids. J was trimmed by 10 bases and V by 6 bases; bases with no gene match: 14. CDR1 and CDR2 (germline): MNHEY, SMNVEV (reference sequence). This chain's CDR3 is CASRSLGAGQGVAFF. CDR3 nucleotide sequence: TGTGCCAGCAGATCCCTAGGCGCTGGACAGGGGGTAGCTTTCTTT.

This clone was observed a few times. This chain connects TRBV2 to TRBJ2-3; 7 bases agree with TRBD1. Germline values: CDR1 SNHLY, CDR2 FYNNEI. The CDR3 is 16 amino acids. With V trimmed by 6 bases and J by 1 base, 10 bases remained unmatched. CDR3 sequence (DNA): TGTGCCAGCAGCCGGAAAGGGCAGGGGGGCACAGATACGCAGTATTTT. Translated, it gives CASSRKGQGGTDTQYF.

The V and J genes are TRBV10-3 and TRBJ1-4, with D unresolved. The CDR3 consists of 17 residues. Germline CDR1 is ENHRY and CDR2 is SYGVKD. The V gene lost 0 bases and the J gene lost 3 bases, with 14 bases spanning the gap. The CDR3 is CAISESSAWKANEKLFF. The CDR3 region has the DNA TGTGCCATCAGTGAGTCGAGCGCATGGAAGGCTAATGAAAAACTGTTTTTT.

The J gene is TRBJ1-5, the V gene TRBV10-3; the D is unclear. With 5 bases removed from V and 0 bases from J, the gap between germline ends came to 2 bases. The germline CDR1 and CDR2 sequences are ENHRY and SYGVKD. The CDR3 extends over 12 amino acids. CDR3 nucleotide sequence: TGTGCCATCAGTCATAGCAATCAGCCCCAGCATTTT. Residues: CAISHSNQPQHF.

This rearrangement joins TRBV9 to TRBJ1-1; 10 bases are a match to TRBD1. CDR3 length: 14 residues. Germline V gene sequence: CDR1 SGDLS, CDR2 YYNGEE. V gave up 0 bases and J gave up 5 bases; unmatched junction bases: 1. The CDR3 DNA reads as TGTGCCAGCAGCGTAGGGACAGGGGGAACTGAAGCTTTCTTT. Its protein product is CASSVGTGGTEAFF.

The chain carries TRBV5-1 and TRBJ2-3; TRBD2 matches 9 bases. Germline V gene lookup returns CDR1 SGHRS and CDR2 YFSETQ. The CDR3 totals 17 residues. The V gene end was trimmed by 4 bases and the J gene end by 2 bases; junction bases not matched to a gene: 11. The CDR3 region has the DNA TGCGCCAGCAGCCCCGGGGGTAGCGGGGGACCCACAGATACGCAGTATTTT. This sequence encodes CASSPGGSGGPTDTQYF.

This sequence joins TRBV5-6 and TRBJ1-1, with D possibly matching TRBD1 (6 bases). The length of the CDR3 is 14 residues. V was cut by 0 bases and J by 4 bases, with 10 bases left in between. Germline V gene data show CDR1 as SGHDT and CDR2 as YYEEEE. DNA for the CDR3: TGTGCCAGCAGCTTGGCAGGGGCCAGCACTGAAGCTTTCTTT. This codes for CASSLAGASTEAFF.

V is TRBV6-5 and J is TRBJ1-1; possibly TRBD1 for D (6 bases). Germline-derived CDR1 and CDR2 are MNHEY and SVGAGI. This CDR3 comprises 11 residues. V dropped 0 bases and J dropped 10 bases, with 6 bases sitting between them. The CDR3 bases are TGTGCCAGCAGTTACTCAGGGGGAGCTTTCTTT. Protein sequence: CASSYSGGAFF.

CDR3 DNA sequence: TGTGCCAGCAGTTACTCGGTTCAGGGGGCCTACAATGAGCAGTTCTTC. This sequence encodes CASSYSVQGAYNEQFF. The chain recombines TRBV6-5 with TRBJ2-1; TRBD1 matches 7 bases. The CDR3 spans 16 residues. The junction had 4 bases not matched to a gene; V was cut back by 0 bases and J by 2 bases. Germline V gene sequence: CDR1 MNHEY, CDR2 SVGAGI.

Only one count was recorded for this clone. V and J are TRBV5-4 and TRBJ2-3; D perhaps matches TRBD2 (5 bases). There are 15 residues in the CDR3. CDR1 is SGHNT, CDR2 YYREEE, per germline (reference sequence). Trimming shortened V by 1 base and J by 3 bases, and 12 bases separated the two germline ends. In DNA, the CDR3 is TGTGCCAGCAGCTTGCGCAGTGGGGAGACAGATACGCAGTATTTT. This gives the protein CASSLRSGETDTQYF.

V is TRBV5-1 and J is TRBJ2-7, with 7 bases identical to TRBD1. The V gene's germline CDR1 is SGHRS and CDR2 YFSETQ. The CDR3 has 14 residues. V lost 7 bases to trimming and J lost 0 bases; unmatched junction nucleotides: 7. The CDR3 DNA is TGCGCCAGCGGATCGACAGGGCCCTCCTACGAGCAGTACTTC. It yields the protein CASGSTGPSYEQYF.

Comment on this clone: One junction end does not reproduce the germline sequence, and a read error may be involved. The rearrangement joins TRBV7-3 to TRBJ1-2; 8 positions match TRBD1. CDR1 and CDR2 (germline): SGHTA, FQGTGA. This CDR3 has 11 amino acids. The DNA for the CDR3 is TGTGCCAGCAGCACGGGACAGGACCTAGCCTTC. Translating gives CASSTGQDLAF.

The V and J genes are TRBV6-6 and TRBJ1-2; TRBD1 is a possible D gene (6 bases). This CDR3 is 13 amino acids long. Trimming removed 8 bases from V and 1 base from J, with 11 bases in between. Germline V gene lookup returns CDR1 MNHNY and CDR2 SVGAGI (reference sequence). The CDR3 is CASVKGDNYGYTF. The DNA for the CDR3 is TGTGCCAGCGTCAAGGGGGATAACTATGGCTACACCTTC.

The genes are TRBV19 and TRBJ1-1; no firm D call. The CDR3 totals 14 residues. Trimming removed 3 bases from V and 5 bases from J, with 13 bases in between. Per the germline V gene, CDR1 is LNHDA and CDR2 is SQIVND (reference sequence). Written as DNA, the CDR3 is TGTGCCAGTAGTATCGGCTGGACGGGAACTGAAGCTTTCTTT. This gives the protein CASSIGWTGTEAFF.

The chain uses TRBV10-3 and TRBJ1-5; 9 bases match TRBD1. Per the germline V gene, CDR1 is ENHRY and CDR2 is SYGVKD. CDR3 size: 13 residues. The ends lost 7 bases at V and 7 bases at J; junction bases unmatched: 5. The CDR3 loop is CAITGGQGQPQHF. In DNA form, the CDR3 reads TGTGCCATCACCGGGGGACAGGGACAGCCCCAGCATTTT.

The V call is TRBV5-6, the J call TRBJ1-5, with 8 positions matching TRBD1. Germline values: CDR1 SGHDT, CDR2 YYEEEE. CDR3 length: 15 residues. V lost 0 bases, J lost 3 bases, and 2 bases stayed unmatched. The DNA for the CDR3 is TGTGCCAGCAGCTTGGGGGGACAGGCCAATCAGCCCCAGCATTTT. Its protein is CASSLGGQANQPQHF.

This chain connects TRBV5-1 to TRBJ2-5; the match to TRBD1 covers 7 bases. Germline values: CDR1 SGHRS, CDR2 YFSETQ. This CDR3 spans 15 amino acids. J was trimmed by 4 bases and V by 4 bases; bases with no gene match: 10. Here the CDR3 DNA reads TGCGCCAGCAGCGGGTTAGGGGACAGTGGAGAGACCCAGTACTTC. This gives the protein CASSGLGDSGETQYF.

This rearrangement joins TRBV18 to TRBJ1-3; D unclear. Trimming pared 4 bases from V and 0 bases from J, leaving 13 bases between. The CDR3 is made up of 16 amino acids. CDR1 and CDR2 from the germline V gene are KGHSH and LQKENI. The CDR3, as DNA: TGTGCCAGCTCACAACGTCGGGTACCCTCTGGAAACACCATATATTTT. The encoded protein is CASSQRRVPSGNTIYF.

The sample holds a few counts of this clone. The V call is TRBV5-1, the J call TRBJ1-6; D is unclear. Germline CDR1 SGHRS, CDR2 YFSETQ. V lost 0 bases and J 8 bases, leaving 9 bases between the germline ends. The CDR3 runs 14 residues. CDR3 in DNA: TGCGCCAGCAGCTTGGGGAGCACGGATTCACCCCTCCACTTT. This gives the protein CASSLGSTDSPLHF.

The rearrangement joins TRBV5-1 to TRBJ2-5; D is unresolved. The germline V gene has CDR1 SGHRS and CDR2 YFSETQ. V lost 2 bases to trimming and J lost 1 base, with 6 bases between them. There are 13 residues in the CDR3. DNA of the CDR3: TGCGCCAGCAGCTTTAACAGCCAAGAGACCCAGTACTTC. It codes for CASSFNSQETQYF. The full variable domain, rest sourced from reference TRBV5-1 and TRBJ2-5, is KAGVTQTPRYLIKTRGQQVTLSCSPISGHRSVSWYQQTPGQGLQFLFEYFSETQRNKGNFPGRFSGRQFSNSRSEMNVSTLELGDSALYLCASSFNSQETQYFGPGTRLLVL.

The chain carries TRBV6-5 and TRBJ1-3; D gene ambiguous. The V end lost 0 bases, the J end lost 4 bases, and 7 bases lay between the germline ends. The CDR3 has 14 amino acids. CDR1 and CDR2 (germline): MNHEY, SVGAGI. CDR3 in DNA: TGTGCCAGCAGTTACTCGAGCGACGGAAACACCATATATTTT. It encodes CASSYSSDGNTIYF.

The chain couples TRBV7-9 to TRBJ1-5; maybe TRBD1 (6 bases). The V gene lost 7 bases and the J gene lost 2 bases, with 12 bases spanning the gap. The CDR3 covers 14 residues. CDR1 is SEHNR and CDR2 is FQNEAQ in the germline V gene (reference sequence). The CDR3 loop reads CASNQGGGNQPQHF. As DNA, the CDR3 is TGTGCCAGCAACCAAGGGGGAGGCAATCAGCCCCAGCATTTT.

The J gene is TRBJ1-5, the V gene TRBV18; 7 nucleotides align to TRBD1. CDR3 size: 15 residues. Unmatched junction bases numbered 3, after V lost 3 bases and J lost 1 base. Germline V CDR1 and CDR2: KGHSH, LQKENI. Here the CDR3 reads CASSPSDRSNQPQHF. In DNA, the CDR3 is TGTGCCAGCTCACCTTCGGACAGGAGCAATCAGCCCCAGCATTTT.

This chain links TRBV21-1 with TRBJ2-5; the D segment call TRBD2 is taken from the table without a DNA check. TRBV21-1 is marked as a pseudogene. CDR3 length: 20 amino acids. The CDR3 spells CASSKLPSGTSFRMEETQYF. The CDR3 nucleotides are TGTGCCAGCAGCAAGTTGCCCTCAGGGACTAGCTTTCGAATGGAAGAGACCCAGTACTTC.

The rearrangement links TRBV7-9 to TRBJ2-7, with D uncertain. CDR3 length equals 11 residues. Trimming took 6 bases from V and 5 from J, leaving 8 bases between them. Germline-derived CDR1 and CDR2 are SEHNR and FQNEAQ (reference sequence). The CDR3 loop reads CASSLYNEQYF. The CDR3 DNA follows: TGTGCCAGCAGTCTTTACAACGAGCAGTACTTC.

The rearrangement uses TRBV5-5 and TRBJ1-1; D not certain. This CDR3 spans 12 amino acids. Germline loops: CDR1 SGHKS, CDR2 YYEKEE (reference sequence). V dropped 4 bases and J dropped 8 bases, with 12 bases sitting between them. This CDR3 is CASSLFSGEAFF. The CDR3 DNA follows: TGTGCCAGCAGCCTGTTTTCGGGGGAAGCTTTCTTT.

Remarks on this clone: The same CDR3 is also encoded by other DNA sequences in this sample. The chain employs TRBV7-3 and TRBJ1-1; D gene unclear. The CDR3 runs 12 residues. Trimming removed 4 bases at V and 6 bases at J, with 9 bases between. Germline CDR1 is SGHTA and CDR2 is FQGTGA. In nucleotides, the CDR3 is TGTGCCAGCAGCTCTGAGGGATCTGAAGCTTTCTTT. It encodes CASSSEGSEAFF.